This TCR beta chain was sequenced for a study of blood T cell repertoires in COVID-19. The CDR3 loop spans 13 amino acids. Trimming removed 2 bases from V and 5 bases from J; junction bases left unmatched: 6. Germline CDR1 and CDR2: GTSNPN and SVGIG (reference sequence). Under the authors' procedure: Amplifying reference gene primers gave estimates of nucleated cell counts. Only in-frame clones appear in the TCRdb table, and some are missing; sequencing was by immunoSEQ multiplex PCR. The V and J calls and clone size were taken over from that table, and D and trimming were inferred from the DNA. The sample carries 250,000 to 300,000 clones, about nine tenths recorded once.

Sample: peripheral blood. The rearrangement joins TRBV30 to TRBJ2-7; TRBD1 matches at 7 bases. The clonotype comes from a woman aged 25 to 39 with COVID-19, enrolled during active disease. The CDR3, as DNA: TGTGCCTGGAGTACTGACAGGGCCCACGAGCAGTACTTC. Translation gives CAWSTDRAHEQYF.